This T cell receptor (beta chain) derives from a study of shared clonotypes between healthy human individuals. Study context: Per-donor plates numbered three CD4 naive, three CD4 memory, two CD8 naive and one CD8 memory.

Only CD45RO-negative cells positively selected for CCR7 counted as naive CD8 cells, so terminally differentiated effector memory CD45RA+ cells were excluded. The protocol was immunoSEQ multiplex PCR, while the TCRdb copy is restricted to in-frame clones and leaves out a portion. There are about 1,800,000 clones in the sample; about 95% occur only once, and 1.2% lies in the top ten. Trimming took 6 bases from V and 0 from J, leaving 17 bases between them. Germline CDR1 SGHAT, CDR2 FQDESV (reference sequence). The CDR3 is 16 amino acids. This rearrangement joins TRBV11-1 to TRBJ1-1; D unresolved. The sequencing sample was made of naive CD8+ T cells sorted from blood. This receptor was identified in a man aged 18 to 35 in good health. The CDR3 is CASSPRSGRLNTEAFF. CDR3 nucleotide sequence: TGTGCCAGCAGTCCTAGGTCAGGACGGCTGAACACTGAAGCTTTCTTT.